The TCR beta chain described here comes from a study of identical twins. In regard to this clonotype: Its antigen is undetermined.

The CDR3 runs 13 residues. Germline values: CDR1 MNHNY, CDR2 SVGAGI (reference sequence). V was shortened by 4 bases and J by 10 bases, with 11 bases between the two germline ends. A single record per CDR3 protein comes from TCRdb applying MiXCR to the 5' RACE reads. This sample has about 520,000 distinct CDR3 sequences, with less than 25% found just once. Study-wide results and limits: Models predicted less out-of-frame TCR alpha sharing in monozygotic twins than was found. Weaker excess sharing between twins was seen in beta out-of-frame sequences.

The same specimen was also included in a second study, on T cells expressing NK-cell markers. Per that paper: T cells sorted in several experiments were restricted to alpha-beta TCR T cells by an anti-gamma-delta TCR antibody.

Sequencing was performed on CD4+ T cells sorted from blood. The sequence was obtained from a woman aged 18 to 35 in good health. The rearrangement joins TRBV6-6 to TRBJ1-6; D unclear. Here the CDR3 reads CASSSVFSSPLHF. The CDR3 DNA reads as TGTGCCAGCAGTTCCGTTTTCTCCTCACCCCTCCACTTT.